This TCR beta chain appears in the sequencing data of a study of blood T cell repertoires in COVID-19. Study-level information: Collection of acute and convalescent COVID-19 samples took place in the United States, Italy and Spain. Nucleic acid was either cDNA or gDNA, and it came from T cells, B-cell-depleted T cells, or PBMCs.

Per germline, CDR1 MRHNA and CDR2 SNTAGT. This CDR3 is 14 amino acids long. V trimming: 7 bases; J trimming: 2 bases; junction bases outside the gene matches: 5. The authors' processing: Amplification with reference gene primers provided the estimates of nucleated cell counts. Method: immunoSEQ multiplex PCR; TCRdb's copy keeps in-frame clones and lacks some. The DNA was the basis for D and trimming; V, J and clone size are from that table. The sample includes about 150,000 clones, around 74% seen only once; the top ten take more than 3%. The sample comprised peripheral blood. This clonotype originated in a woman older than 75 with acute or convalescent COVID-19. The J gene is TRBJ1-2, the V gene TRBV6-4; 9 bases match TRBD1. The CDR3 reads CASIRTGENYGYTF. The CDR3 coding sequence is TGTGCCAGCATTCGGACAGGGGAGAACTATGGCTACACCTTC.